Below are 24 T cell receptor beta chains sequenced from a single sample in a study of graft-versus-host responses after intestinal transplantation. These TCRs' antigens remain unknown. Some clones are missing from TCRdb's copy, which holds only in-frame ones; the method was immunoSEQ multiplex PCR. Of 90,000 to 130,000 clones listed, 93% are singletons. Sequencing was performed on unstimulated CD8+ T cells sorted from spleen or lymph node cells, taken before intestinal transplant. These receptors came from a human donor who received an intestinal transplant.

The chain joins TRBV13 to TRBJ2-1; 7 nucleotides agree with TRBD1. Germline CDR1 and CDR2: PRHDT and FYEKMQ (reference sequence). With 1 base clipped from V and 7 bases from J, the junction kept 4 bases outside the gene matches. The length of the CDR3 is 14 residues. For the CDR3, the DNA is TGTGCCAGCAGCTTAGTTGGGACAGTAAATGAGCAGTTCTTC. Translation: CASSLVGTVNEQFF.

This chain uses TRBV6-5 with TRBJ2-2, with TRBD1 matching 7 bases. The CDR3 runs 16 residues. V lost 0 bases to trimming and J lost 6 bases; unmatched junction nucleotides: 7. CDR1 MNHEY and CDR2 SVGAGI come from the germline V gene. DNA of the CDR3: TGTGCCAGCAGTTACTCGCAGGGGGAGTTTGCCGGGGAGCTGTTTTTT. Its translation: CASSYSQGEFAGELFF.

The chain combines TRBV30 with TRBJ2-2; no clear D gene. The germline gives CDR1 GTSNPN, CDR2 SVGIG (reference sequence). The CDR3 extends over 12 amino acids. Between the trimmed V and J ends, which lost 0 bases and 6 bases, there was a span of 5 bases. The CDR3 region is CAWSVRAGELFF. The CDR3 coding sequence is TGTGCCTGGAGTGTACGGGCCGGGGAGCTGTTTTTT. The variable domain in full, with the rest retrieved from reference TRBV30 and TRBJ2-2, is SQTIHQWPATLVQPVGSPLSLECTVEGTSNPNLYWYRQAAGRGLQLLFYSVGIGQISSEVPQNLSASRPQDRQFILSSKKLLLSDSGFYLCAWSVRAGELFFGEGSRLTVL.

CDR3 nucleotides: TGTGCCATCCGGGAGGGCTACGAGCAGTACTTC. It translates to CAIREGYEQYF. The chain employs TRBV10-3 and TRBJ2-5; 8 bases are a match to TRBD2. TRBJ2-7 explains the end of the DNA better; the J call may be wrong. The CDR3 is 11 amino acids. Per germline, CDR1 ENHRY and CDR2 SYGVKD.

This CDR3 reads CSALGSNTEAFF. The CDR3 DNA sequence: TGCAGCGCCCTGGGCAGTAACACTGAAGCTTTCTTT. The chain uses TRBV29-1 and TRBJ1-1; unclear D gene. This CDR3 has 12 residues. The germline CDR1 and CDR2 sequences are SQVTM and ANQGSEA. V was pared by 7 bases and J by 2 bases, with 11 bases between.

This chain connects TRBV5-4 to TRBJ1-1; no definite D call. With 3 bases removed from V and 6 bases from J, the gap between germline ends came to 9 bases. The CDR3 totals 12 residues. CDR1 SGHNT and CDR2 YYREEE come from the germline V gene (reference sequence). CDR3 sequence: CASSSGSSEAFF. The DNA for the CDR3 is TGTGCCAGCAGCTCCGGGTCTTCTGAAGCTTTCTTT.

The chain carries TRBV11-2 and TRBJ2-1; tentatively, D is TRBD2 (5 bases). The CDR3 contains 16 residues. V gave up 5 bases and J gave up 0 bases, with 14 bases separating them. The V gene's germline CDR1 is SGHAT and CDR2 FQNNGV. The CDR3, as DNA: TGTGCCAGCAGCCCGAAAACCGCGGGCTCCTACAATGAGCAGTTCTTC. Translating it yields CASSPKTAGSYNEQFF.

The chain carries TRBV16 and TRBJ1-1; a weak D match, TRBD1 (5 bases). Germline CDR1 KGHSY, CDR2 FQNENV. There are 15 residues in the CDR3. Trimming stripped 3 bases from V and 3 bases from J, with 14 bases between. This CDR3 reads CASSHYDPGHTEAFF. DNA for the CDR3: TGTGCCAGCAGCCACTACGACCCAGGGCACACTGAAGCTTTCTTT.

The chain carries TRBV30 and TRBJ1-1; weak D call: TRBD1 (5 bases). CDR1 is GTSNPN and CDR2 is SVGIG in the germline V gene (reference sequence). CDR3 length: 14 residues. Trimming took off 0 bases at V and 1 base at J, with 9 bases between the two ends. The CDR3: CAWSVGGWNTEAFF. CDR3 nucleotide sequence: TGTGCCTGGAGTGTTGGGGGGTGGAACACTGAAGCTTTCTTT.

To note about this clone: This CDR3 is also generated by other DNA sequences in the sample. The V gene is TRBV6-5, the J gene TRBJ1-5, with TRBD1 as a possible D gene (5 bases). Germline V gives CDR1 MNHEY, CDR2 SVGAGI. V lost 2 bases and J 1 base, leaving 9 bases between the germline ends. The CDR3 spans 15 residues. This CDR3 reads CASSYGGGSNQPQHF. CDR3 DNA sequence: TGTGCCAGCAGTTACGGGGGAGGAAGCAATCAGCCCCAGCATTTT.

Written as DNA, the CDR3 is TGCGCCAGCAGCCATACGGGGGGAAGCTCCTACGAGCAGTACTTC. Its protein product is CASSHTGGSSYEQYF. This chain connects TRBV4-1 to TRBJ2-7; 7 bases fit TRBD2. J lost 0 bases, V lost 3 bases, and 5 bases had no gene match. Germline CDR1 and CDR2: MGHRA and YSYEKL. The CDR3 covers 15 residues.

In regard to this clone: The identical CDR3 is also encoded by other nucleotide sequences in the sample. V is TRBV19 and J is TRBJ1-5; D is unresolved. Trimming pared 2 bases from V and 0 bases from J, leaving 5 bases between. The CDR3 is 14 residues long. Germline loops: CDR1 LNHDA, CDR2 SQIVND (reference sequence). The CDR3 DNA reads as TGTGCCAGTAGTATACCCAGTAGCAATCAGCCCCAGCATTTT. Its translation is CASSIPSSNQPQHF.

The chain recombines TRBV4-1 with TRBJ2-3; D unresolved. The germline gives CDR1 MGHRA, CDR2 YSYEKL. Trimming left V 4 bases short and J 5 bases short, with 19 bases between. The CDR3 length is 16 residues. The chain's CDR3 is CASSPSARVVGDTQYF. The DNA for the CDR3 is TGCGCCAGCAGCCCGTCTGCTAGGGTGGTAGGAGATACGCAGTATTTT.

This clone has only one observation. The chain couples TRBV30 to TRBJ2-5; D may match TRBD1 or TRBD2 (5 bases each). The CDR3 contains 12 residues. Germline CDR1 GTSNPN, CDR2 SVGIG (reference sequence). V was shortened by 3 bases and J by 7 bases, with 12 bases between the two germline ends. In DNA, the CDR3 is TGTGCCTGGAGGGGGGAAAAGGGGACCCAGTACTTC. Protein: CAWRGEKGTQYF.

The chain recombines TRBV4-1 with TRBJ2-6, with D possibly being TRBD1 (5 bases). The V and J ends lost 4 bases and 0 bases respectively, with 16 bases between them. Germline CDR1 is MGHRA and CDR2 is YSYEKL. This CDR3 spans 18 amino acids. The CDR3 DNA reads TGCGCCAGCAGCCCCGGTGGGGCCCTCAACTCTGGGGCCAACGTCCTGACTTTC. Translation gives CASSPGGALNSGANVLTF.

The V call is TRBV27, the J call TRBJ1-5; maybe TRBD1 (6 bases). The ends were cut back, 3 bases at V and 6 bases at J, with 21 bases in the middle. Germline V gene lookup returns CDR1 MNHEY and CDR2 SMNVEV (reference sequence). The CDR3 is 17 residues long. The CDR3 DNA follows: TGTGCCAGCAGTTTTATAGGATTCGGGGGGGCCGGTCAGCCCCAGCATTTT. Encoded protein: CASSFIGFGGAGQPQHF.

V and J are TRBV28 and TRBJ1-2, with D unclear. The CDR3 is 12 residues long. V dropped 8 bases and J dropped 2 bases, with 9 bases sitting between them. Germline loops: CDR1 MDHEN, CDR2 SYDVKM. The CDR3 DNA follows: TGTGCCAGCGAAGGCGAGAACTATGGCTACACCTTC. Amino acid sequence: CASEGENYGYTF.

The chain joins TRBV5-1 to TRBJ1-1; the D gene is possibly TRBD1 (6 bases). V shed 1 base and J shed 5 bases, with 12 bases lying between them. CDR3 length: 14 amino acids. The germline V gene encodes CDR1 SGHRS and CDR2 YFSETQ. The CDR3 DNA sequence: TGCGCCAGCAGCTTGCGAGGGGGGGAGACTGAAGCTTTCTTT. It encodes CASSLRGGETEAFF. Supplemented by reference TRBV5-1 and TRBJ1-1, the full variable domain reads KAGVTQTPRYLIKTRGQQVTLSCSPISGHRSVSWYQQTPGQGLQFLFEYFSETQRNKGNFPGRFSGRQFSNSRSEMNVSTLELGDSALYLCASSLRGGETEAFFGQGTRLTVV.

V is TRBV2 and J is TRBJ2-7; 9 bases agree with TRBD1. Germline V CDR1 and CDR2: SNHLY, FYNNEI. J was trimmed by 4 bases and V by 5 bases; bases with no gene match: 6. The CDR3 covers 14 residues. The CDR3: CASSPGTGPYEQYF. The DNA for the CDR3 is TGTGCCAGCAGTCCTGGGACAGGGCCTTACGAGCAGTACTTC.

CDR3 protein: CASSMASGAYEQYF. The DNA for the CDR3 is TGTGCCAGTAGTATGGCGTCAGGGGCCTACGAGCAGTACTTC. The chain uses TRBV19 and TRBJ2-7, with D perhaps matching TRBD1 (6 bases). V lost 3 bases, J lost 2 bases, and 11 bases lay in between. The CDR3 loop spans 14 amino acids. The germline CDR1 and CDR2 sequences are LNHDA and SQIVND (reference sequence).

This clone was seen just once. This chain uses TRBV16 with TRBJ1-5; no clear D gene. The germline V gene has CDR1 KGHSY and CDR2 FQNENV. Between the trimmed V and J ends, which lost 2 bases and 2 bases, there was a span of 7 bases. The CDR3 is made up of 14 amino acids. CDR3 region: CASSQLPGNQPQHF. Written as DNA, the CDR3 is TGTGCCAGCAGCCAACTTCCGGGCAATCAGCCCCAGCATTTT. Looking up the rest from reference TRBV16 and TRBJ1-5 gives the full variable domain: GEEVAQTPKHLVRGEGQKAKLYCAPIKGHSYVFWYQQVLKNEFKFLISFQNENVFDETGMPKERFSAKCLPNSPCSLEIQATKLEDSAVYFCASSQLPGNQPQHFGDGTRLSIL.

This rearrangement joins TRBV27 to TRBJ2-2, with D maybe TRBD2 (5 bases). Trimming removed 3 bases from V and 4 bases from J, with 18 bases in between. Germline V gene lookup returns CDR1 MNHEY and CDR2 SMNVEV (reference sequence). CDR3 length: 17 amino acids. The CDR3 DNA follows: TGTGCCAGCAGTTTGGCTAGCTCCCACACTATCACCGGGGAGCTGTTTTTT. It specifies CASSLASSHTITGELFF.

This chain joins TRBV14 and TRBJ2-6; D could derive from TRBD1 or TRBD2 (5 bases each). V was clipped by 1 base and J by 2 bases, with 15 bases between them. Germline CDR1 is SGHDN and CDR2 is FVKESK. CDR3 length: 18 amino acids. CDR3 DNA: TGTGCCAGCAGCCAAGGGGGGACGGAACCGCCTGGGGCCAACGTCCTGACTTTC. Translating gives CASSQGGTEPPGANVLTF.

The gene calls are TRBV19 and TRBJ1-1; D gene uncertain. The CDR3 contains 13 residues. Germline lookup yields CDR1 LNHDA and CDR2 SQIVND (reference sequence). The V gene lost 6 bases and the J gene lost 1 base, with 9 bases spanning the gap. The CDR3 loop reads CASRPSGNTEAFF. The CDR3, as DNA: TGTGCCAGTAGGCCCTCAGGGAACACTGAAGCTTTCTTT.